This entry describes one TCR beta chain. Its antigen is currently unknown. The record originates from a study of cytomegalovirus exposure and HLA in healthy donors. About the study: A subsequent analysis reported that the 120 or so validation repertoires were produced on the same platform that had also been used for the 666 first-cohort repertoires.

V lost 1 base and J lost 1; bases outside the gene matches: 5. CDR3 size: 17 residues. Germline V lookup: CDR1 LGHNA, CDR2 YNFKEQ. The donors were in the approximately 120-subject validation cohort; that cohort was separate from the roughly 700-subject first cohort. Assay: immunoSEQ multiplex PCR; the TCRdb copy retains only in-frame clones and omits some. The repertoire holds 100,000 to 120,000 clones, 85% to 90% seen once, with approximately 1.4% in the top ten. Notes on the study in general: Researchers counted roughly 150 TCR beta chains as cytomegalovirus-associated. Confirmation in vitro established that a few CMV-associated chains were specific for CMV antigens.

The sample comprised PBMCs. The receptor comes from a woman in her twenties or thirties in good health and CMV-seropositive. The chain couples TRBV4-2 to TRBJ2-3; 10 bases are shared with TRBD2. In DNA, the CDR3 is TGTGCCAGCAGCCAAGGCCCCGGGACTAGCGGCACAGATACGCAGTATTTT. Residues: CASSQGPGTSGTDTQYF.